This entry is about one T cell receptor (beta chain). The entry originates in a study of blood T cell repertoires in COVID-19. Study context: Nucleic acid was either cDNA or gDNA, and it came from T cells, B-cell-depleted T cells, or PBMCs.

This CDR3 contains 15 residues. Unmatched junction bases numbered 6, after V lost 2 bases and J lost 5 bases. Germline V CDR1 and CDR2: MNHEY, SVGEGT. TCRdb's table, derived via immunoSEQ multiplex PCR, lists solely in-frame clones and lacks some. Seen here are under 450,000 clones, roughly 90% observed once, and the top ten hold under 3%. Participants spanned ages about 18 to 95 years and resided in 20 to 25 US areas. Participant-reported clinical history was the basis for cohort assignment. The chain is built from TRBV6-2 or TRBV6-3 and TRBJ2-5; TRBD2 matches 9 bases. Sequenced input: PBMCs or T cells enriched from blood (not recorded which). The clonotype was recovered from a woman aged 30 to 39 who had recovered from COVID-19. This CDR3 is CASSYPSGGRETQYF. DNA of the CDR3: TGTGCCAGCAGTTACCCCAGCGGGGGGCGGGAGACCCAGTACTTC.